The 20 T cell receptor beta chains reported below all come from one sample, sequenced in a study of post-analysis software for immune sequencing data. Their recognized antigens are unknown. Researchers reported that TCR beta cDNA libraries carried unique molecular identifiers. TCRdb itself ran the PCR reads through MiXCR, one entry per CDR3 protein. The sample holds 750,000 to 950,000 distinct CDR3 sequences, about 57% seen once. Overall study results and limits: About five TRBV segments, including TRBV5-6, TRBV5-1 and TRBV20-1, were more frequent in patients than controls.

Sequenced: blood. The source is a girl aged 10 to 17 with multiple sclerosis.

The chain employs TRBV10-3 and TRBJ2-7; D perhaps matches TRBD1 (5 bases). Deletions cut 6 bases from V and 1 base from J, with 10 bases between. CDR3 length: 13 amino acids. Germline CDR1 and CDR2: ENHRY and SYGVKD. DNA of the CDR3: TGTGCCATCAGCCGACAGAGTTCCTACGAGCAGTACTTC. Protein product: CAISRQSSYEQYF.

The chain carries TRBV10-2 and TRBJ2-1; D uncertain. The V end was cut by 3 bases, the J end by 3 bases, with 9 bases between. This CDR3 is built from 14 residues. Germline V gene data show CDR1 as WSHSY and CDR2 as SAAADI. The CDR3 is CASSDPRGYNEQFF. CDR3 DNA sequence: TGCGCCAGCAGTGATCCGCGTGGCTACAATGAGCAGTTCTTC.

CDR3 in DNA: TGCAGTGCTTACGGGACTAGTACTAATACGCAGTATTTT. It specifies CSAYGTSTNTQYF. The gene calls are TRBV20-1 and TRBJ2-3; TRBD2 matches 8 bases. V was pared by 5 bases and J by 7 bases, with 8 bases of the junction left unmatched. Germline values: CDR1 DFQATT, CDR2 SNEGSKA (reference sequence). The CDR3 runs 13 residues.

The chain is built from TRBV29-1 and TRBJ2-4; D is possibly TRBD2 (6 bases). The CDR3 sequence is 14 residues long. CDR1 is SQVTM and CDR2 is ANQGSEA in the germline V gene. Deletions cut 4 bases from V and 1 base from J, with 11 bases between. CDR3 loop: CSVGGATAKNIQYF. The DNA for the CDR3 is TGCAGCGTTGGCGGGGCTACTGCCAAAAACATTCAGTACTTC.

Here the CDR3 DNA reads TGCAGTGCTAGAGATCTCTTTACGAGGGAAGAGACCCAGTACTTC. The encoded protein is CSARDLFTREETQYF. The chain recombines TRBV20-1 with TRBJ2-5; D perhaps matches TRBD2 (5 bases). CDR1 is DFQATT and CDR2 is SNEGSKA in the germline V gene (reference sequence). Trimming took 0 bases from V and 3 from J, leaving 14 bases between them. This CDR3 region has 15 residues.

The chain combines TRBV7-2 with TRBJ2-5; D tentatively fits TRBD1 or TRBD2 (6 bases each). The CDR3 is 14 amino acids. Germline CDR1 reads SGHTA; CDR2 reads FQGNSA. V gave up 5 bases and J gave up 4 bases, with 14 bases separating them. The CDR3 bases are TGTGCCAGCAGCCCATGGGGGGCAGGAGAGACCCAGTACTTC. Amino acid sequence: CASSPWGAGETQYF.

The table lists this clonotype with a few counts. J is TRBJ2-6 and V is TRBV20-1; D is unresolved. This CDR3 comprises 12 residues. Deletions cut 4 bases from V and 2 bases from J, with 3 bases between. The V gene's germline CDR1 is DFQATT and CDR2 SNEGSKA (reference sequence). The CDR3 coding sequence is TGCAGTGCTACCACTGGGGCCAACGTCCTGACTTTC. Translating gives CSATTGANVLTF.

This sequence joins TRBV21-1 and TRBJ2-7; the table's D gene call, TRBD2, was not cross checked with the DNA. TRBV21-1 is a listed pseudogene. CDR3 length: 14 residues. CDR3 sequence (DNA): TGTGCCCCGGGGGAGGCGGGAGCAGACTACGAGCAGTACTTC. It translates to CAPGEAGADYEQYF.

The chain has TRBV15 and TRBJ1-2; tentatively, D is TRBD1 (6 bases). Per germline, CDR1 LNHNV and CDR2 YYDKDF (reference sequence). CDR3 length equals 15 residues. V was clipped by 4 bases and J by 1 base, with 13 bases between them. The chain's CDR3 is CATSTDRSFNYGYTF. In DNA, the CDR3 is TGTGCCACCAGCACAGACAGGAGTTTTAACTATGGCTACACCTTC.

This chain joins TRBV20-1 and TRBJ1-1; 12 bases fit TRBD1. Germline CDR1 reads DFQATT; CDR2 reads SNEGSKA (reference sequence). CDR3 length: 15 amino acids. V shed 5 bases and J 4 bases; nucleotides not matched to a gene: 8. CDR3 loop: CSAVPGQGAGTEAFF. The CDR3 DNA is TGCAGTGCTGTACCGGGACAGGGGGCCGGCACTGAAGCTTTCTTT.

This clonotype has just a few counts. The chain recombines TRBV7-2 with TRBJ2-1; D gene ambiguous. Germline V gene lookup returns CDR1 SGHTA and CDR2 FQGNSA. The CDR3 runs 14 residues. V lost 2 bases to trimming and J lost 6 bases, with 11 bases between them. CDR3 DNA: TGTGCCAGCAGCTTATTGCCTGCCGTCAATGAGCAGTTCTTC. Protein sequence: CASSLLPAVNEQFF. Full variable domain (rest looked up from reference TRBV7-2 and TRBJ2-1): GAGVSQSPSNKVTEKGKDVELRCDPISGHTALYWYRQSLGQGLEFLIYFQGNSAPDKSGLPSDRFSAERTGGSVSTLTIQRTQQEDSAVYLCASSLLPAVNEQFFGPGTRLTVL.

This chain joins TRBV29-1 and TRBJ2-7; 11 bases match TRBD1. V shed 4 bases and J 3 bases; nucleotides not matched to a gene: 2. The CDR3 length is 13 residues. Germline assignment: CDR1 SQVTM and CDR2 ANQGSEA. This CDR3 reads CSVGGQGDYEQYF. The CDR3 bases are TGCAGCGTTGGGGGACAGGGGGACTACGAGCAGTACTTC.

CDR3 residues: CASSFRESGYTF. The CDR3 DNA follows: TGTGCCAGCAGCTTCAGGGAATCTGGCTACACCTTC. The J gene is TRBJ1-2, the V gene TRBV7-9, with D possibly TRBD1 on 5 matching bases. CDR3 length: 12 residues. Germline-derived CDR1 and CDR2 are SEHNR and FQNEAQ (reference sequence). V shed 3 bases and J shed 7 bases, with 9 bases lying between them.

The chain couples TRBV29-1 to TRBJ2-7; the D is unclear. The CDR3 has 14 amino acids. Germline CDR1 is SQVTM and CDR2 is ANQGSEA. Trimming cost V 7 bases and J 0 bases, with 16 bases left between them. The chain's CDR3 is CSATSDASSYEQYF. The DNA of the CDR3 is TGCAGCGCTACCTCAGACGCGAGCTCCTACGAGCAGTACTTC.

This clonotype has a handful of counts. V usage is TRBV12-3 or TRBV12-4 and J usage is TRBJ2-7; TRBD1 aligns across 7 bases. This CDR3 is built from 13 residues. The J segment lost 1 base and the V segment lost 6 bases, leaving 3 bases of the junction unmatched. This CDR3 is CASRPGQSYEQYF. The DNA of the CDR3 is TGTGCCAGCAGGCCGGGACAGTCCTACGAGCAGTACTTC.

A word on this clonotype: An end of the junction does not agree with germline; a read error may underlie this. The genes are TRBV18 and TRBJ2-5; D may be TRBD2 (6 bases). This CDR3 spans 14 amino acids. The germline gives CDR1 KGHSH, CDR2 LQKENI. The DNA of the CDR3 is TGTGCCGGCTCACGAACGGGACTGGAAGGGACCCAGTACTTC. Translated, it gives CAGSRTGLEGTQYF.

This chain uses TRBV7-3 with TRBJ2-6; TRBD2 is a possible D gene (5 bases). CDR3 length equals 20 residues. In germline, CDR1 is SGHTA, CDR2 FQGTGA. With 1 base removed from V and 0 bases from J, the gap between germline ends came to 19 bases. The CDR3, as DNA: TGTGCCAGCAGCTTAAGAGGCTTCGCGGGCGTAAGCTCTGGGGCCAACGTCCTGACTTTC. This translates into CASSLRGFAGVSSGANVLTF. Based on the CDR3 plus reference TRBV7-3 and TRBJ2-6, the full variable domain is GAGVSQTPSNKVTEKGKYVELRCDPISGHTALYWYRQSLGQGPEFLIYFQGTGAADDSGLPNDRFFAVRPEGSVSTLKIQRTERGDSAVYLCASSLRGFAGVSSGANVLTFGAGSRLTVL.

This rearrangement joins TRBV20-1 to TRBJ2-1; 9 bases map to TRBD2. This CDR3 has 14 residues. Germline V gene sequence: CDR1 DFQATT, CDR2 SNEGSKA (reference sequence). Losses at the gene ends were 3 bases for V and 5 bases for J; bases not matched to a gene: 5. CDR3 DNA sequence: TGCAGTGCTAGGACTAGCGGATACCACAATGAGCAGTTCTTC. Its translation is CSARTSGYHNEQFF.

CDR3 sequence (DNA): TGTGCCAGCAGCCGACTGGGGGGAGGCAATTCACCCCTCCACTTT. Its protein is CASSRLGGGNSPLHF. The chain links TRBV12-3 or TRBV12-4 to TRBJ1-6, with TRBD1 as a possible D gene (5 bases). V was shortened by 6 bases and J by 7 bases, with 16 bases between the two germline ends. The CDR3 contains 15 residues.

This chain's CDR3 is CAISGLAGGILGTDTQYF. CDR3 coding DNA: TGTGCCATCAGCGGACTAGCGGGAGGGATCTTGGGCACAGATACGCAGTATTTT. This chain uses TRBV10-3 with TRBJ2-3, with 15 bases aligning to TRBD2. CDR1 is ENHRY, CDR2 SYGVKD, per germline. J lost 1 base, V lost 6 bases, and 8 bases had no gene match. CDR3 length: 18 residues.